This TCR beta chain was retrieved from a study of T cell clonality in common variable immunodeficiency. Overall study results and limits: Common variable immunodeficiency TCR beta sequences reportedly had fewer deletions and N-nucleotide insertions.

Libraries were prepared by immunoSEQ multiplex PCR; TCRdb keeps only in-frame clonotypes and omits some of them. The table lists tens of thousands of clones, with no singletons. With 7 bases clipped from V and 0 bases from J, the junction kept 6 bases outside the gene matches. Germline CDR1 SNHLY, CDR2 FYNNEI. This CDR3 has 15 residues. Remarks on this clone: Its antigen is not identified. The CDR3 end falls 3 residues outside the read, so it is completed with the germline J gene.

CVID subjects were some 16 female and just under 30 male, aged roughly 9 to 70. Replacement immunoglobulin had been given to every CVID subject for at least one year. Blood came from CVID subjects not ill and not taking immunomodulatory or immunosuppressive medication. Sequencing input: peripheral blood mononuclear cells. The sequence came from a human donor with common variable immunodeficiency. J is TRBJ2-1 and V is TRBV2; 7 bases agree with TRBD2. Partial CDR3 DNA: TGTGCCAGCAATATTCTAGCGGTCTCCTACAATGAG. Its translation is CASNILAVSYNE. The full CDR3 protein is CASNILAVSYNEQFF.